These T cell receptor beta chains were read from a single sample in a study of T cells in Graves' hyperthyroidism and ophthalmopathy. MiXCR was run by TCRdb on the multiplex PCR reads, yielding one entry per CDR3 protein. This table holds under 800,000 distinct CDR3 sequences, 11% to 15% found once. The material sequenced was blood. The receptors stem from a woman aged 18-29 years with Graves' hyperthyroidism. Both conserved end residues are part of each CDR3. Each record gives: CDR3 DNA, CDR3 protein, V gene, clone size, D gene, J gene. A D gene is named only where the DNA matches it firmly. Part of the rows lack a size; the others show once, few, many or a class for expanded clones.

TGCAGTGCCTCCCCCGGGGGGACCGGGACCGGGGAGCTGTTTTTT | CSASPGGTGTGELFF | TRBV20-1 | many | TRBD2 | TRBJ2-2
TGTGCCAGCTCACCTCAGGGGTCGACCTACAATGAGCAGTTCTTC | CASSPQGSTYNEQFF | TRBV18 | few | NA | TRBJ2-1
TGCGCCAGCAGCCAACCTGGGACAGGGGCCTACAATGAGCAGTTCTTC | CASSQPGTGAYNEQFF | TRBV4-1 | NA | TRBD1 | TRBJ2-1
TGTGCCAGCAGCCAAGATCGGAGCGGGATCGTCACAGATACGCAGTATTTT | CASSQDRSGIVTDTQYF | TRBV14 | NA | TRBD2 | TRBJ2-3
TGTGCCAGCGCCGTTAGCCGGGAGGGGACCTCTGGCACAGATACGCAGTATTTT | CASAVSREGTSGTDTQYF | TRBV12-3/TRBV12-4 | few | TRBD2 | TRBJ2-3
TGTGCCAGCAGTTTTCCCTTATATCCGGGACAGGGGTGGAATGAGCAGTTCTTC | CASSFPLYPGQGWNEQFF | TRBV28 | many | TRBD1 | TRBJ2-1
TGTGCCAGCAGCCAAGATCATGGGGGAACGGAAAAACTGTTTTTT | CASSQDHGGTEKLFF | TRBV3-1 | many | NA | TRBJ1-4
TGTGCCAGCAGTTTAGGGGGGGGGAGCGGGAGTGGAACTGAAGCTTTCTTT | CASSLGGGSGSGTEAFF | TRBV27 | many | NA | TRBJ1-1
TGTGCCAGTAACAAAAGGGGGCAGCCCCAGCATTTT | CASNKRGQPQHF | TRBV19 | NA | NA | TRBJ1-5
TGCGCCAGCAGCCAAGATATAGGGGGTGACTACAATGAGCAGTTCTTC | CASSQDIGGDYNEQFF | TRBV4-3 | NA | NA | TRBJ2-1
TGTGCCAGCAGCTCTAGACTAGCGGGGAACTACAATGAGCAGTTCTTC | CASSSRLAGNYNEQFF | TRBV11-2 | many | TRBD2 | TRBJ2-1
TGTGCCAGCAGCCAAGCAGCAGGGGACTATGGCTACACCTTC | CASSQAAGDYGYTF | TRBV14 | many | NA | TRBJ1-2
TGTGCCAGCAGGCCGACCCCATGGGATAACTCTGGGGCCAACGTCCTGACTTTC | CASRPTPWDNSGANVLTF | TRBV2 | NA | NA | TRBJ2-6
TGTGCCAGCAGCTTAGGACCAGGGGCCCAATACGAGCAGTACTTC | CASSLGPGAQYEQYF | TRBV13 | many | NA | TRBJ2-7
TGTGCCACCAGTGCCGGGTATGGAAGCAATCAGCCCCAGCATTTT | CATSAGYGSNQPQHF | TRBV24-1 | many | NA | TRBJ1-5
TGCGCCAGCAGCCAAGAAAGGGACCATTCACCCCTCCACTTT | CASSQERDHSPLHF | TRBV4-3 | NA | NA | TRBJ1-6
TGTGCCAGCAGCCCGGAGGTCGGACTAGCGGGACAAGAGACCCAGTACTTC | CASSPEVGLAGQETQYF | TRBV5-6 | many | TRBD2 | TRBJ2-5
TGTGCCAGCACTATGACAGGGATGGGCTCCTACGAGCAGTACTTC | CASTMTGMGSYEQYF | TRBV6-1 | few | TRBD1 | TRBJ2-7
TGTGCCAGCAGTTGGGGGACAGGGGGCGGGGAGACCCAGTACTTC | CASSWGTGGGETQYF | TRBV27 | many | TRBD1 | TRBJ2-5
TGTGCCAACAGTGAAAACAGAGCGGGGGGGGGAGGTGAGCAGTTCTTC | CANSENRAGGGGEQFF | TRBV6-1 | NA | TRBD2 | TRBJ2-1